The 9 T cell receptor beta chains below all came from one sample that was sequenced in a study of control samples from healthy donors and cancer patients. Libraries were prepared by immunoSEQ multiplex PCR; TCRdb keeps only in-frame clonotypes and omits some of them. The table has some 120,000 clones, 75% to 95% seen once; the top ten hold about 2.5%. The specimen was blood. These receptors were taken from a man younger than 30 in good health.

This sequence joins TRBV27 and TRBJ2-3; no clear D. The germline gives CDR1 MNHEY, CDR2 SMNVEV (reference sequence). The CDR3 totals 14 residues. Trimming pared 7 bases from V and 1 base from J, leaving 12 bases between. The chain's CDR3 is CASTQPGRTDTQYF. Written as DNA, the CDR3 is TGTGCCAGCACCCAGCCCGGACGCACAGATACGCAGTATTTT.

DNA for the CDR3: TGTGCCAGCAGCTTAGTGGGGTATAATTCACCCCTCCACTTT. Its protein product is CASSLVGYNSPLHF. The gene calls are TRBV7-9 and TRBJ1-6; D unclear. There are 14 residues in the CDR3. In germline, CDR1 is SEHNR, CDR2 FQNEAQ (reference sequence). The V end was cut by 1 base, the J end by 4 bases, with 5 bases between.

The J gene is TRBJ2-2, the V gene TRBV3-1 (or the pseudogene TRBV3-2), with D perhaps matching TRBD1 (6 bases). Germline V gene sequence: CDR1 LGHDT, CDR2 YNNKEL (reference sequence). The CDR3 is 15 amino acids. Trimming pared 4 bases from V and 3 bases from J, leaving 12 bases between. CDR3 nucleotides: TGTGCCAGCAGCCCGGACAGAATTTACACCGGGGAGCTGTTTTTT. Encoded protein: CASSPDRIYTGELFF.

CDR3 coding DNA: TGTGCCACCAGCAGAGTCCAGCGGGAGACAGATACGCAGTATTTT. The encoded protein is CATSRVQRETDTQYF. The V and J genes are TRBV15 and TRBJ2-3; 8 nucleotides line up with TRBD2. The germline V gene has CDR1 LNHNV and CDR2 YYDKDF (reference sequence). Trimming at V came to 1 base and at J to 3 bases, leaving 3 bases not matched to a gene. The CDR3 is 15 amino acids. The whole variable domain, remainder taken from reference TRBV15 and TRBJ2-3, is DAMVIQNPRYQVTQFGKPVTLSCSQTLNHNVMYWYQQKSSQAPKLLFHYYDKDFNNEADTPDNFQSRRPNTSFCFLDIRSPGLGDTAMYLCATSRVQRETDTQYFGPGTRLTVL.

The rearrangement uses TRBV3-1 (or the pseudogene TRBV3-2) and TRBJ1-1; 11 bases map to TRBD1. With V trimmed by 4 bases and J by 4 bases, 8 bases remained unmatched. Per germline, CDR1 LGHDT and CDR2 YNNKEL (reference sequence). The CDR3 is 16 amino acids. This CDR3 reads CASSRGQGALGTEAFF. The CDR3 nucleotides read TGTGCCAGCAGCCGAGGACAGGGGGCTCTAGGCACTGAAGCTTTCTTT.

The sample holds one count of this clone. The rearrangement links TRBV7-8 to TRBJ1-6; unclear D gene. The CDR3 totals 14 residues. Deletions cut 1 base from V and 9 bases from J, with 10 bases between. CDR1 SGHVS and CDR2 FQNEAQ come from the germline V gene. The CDR3 spells CASSLGHGGSPLHF. The DNA of the CDR3 is TGTGCCAGCAGCTTAGGGCACGGCGGTTCACCCCTCCACTTT. Combining the CDR3 with reference TRBV7-8 and TRBJ1-6 gives the whole variable domain GAGVSQSPRYKVAKRGQDVALRCDPISGHVSLFWYQQALGQGPEFLTYFQNEAQLDKSGLPSDRFFAERPEGSVSTLKIQRTQQEDSAVYLCASSLGHGGSPLHFGNGTRLTVT.

V and J are TRBV5-1 and TRBJ2-1; TRBD2 agrees at 8 bases. Losses at the gene ends were 0 bases for V and 8 bases for J; bases not matched to a gene: 4. Germline V gene lookup returns CDR1 SGHRS and CDR2 YFSETQ. The CDR3 spans 14 residues. DNA for the CDR3: TGCGCCAGCAGCTTGGAGAACGGGAGGGATGAGCAGTTCTTC. Amino acid sequence: CASSLENGRDEQFF.

This clone appeared a single time. The genes are TRBV23-1 and TRBJ2-1; 7 nucleotides align to TRBD1. TRBV23-1 is known as an ORF, though its function is uncertain. There are 14 residues in the CDR3. V shed 8 bases and J 8 bases; nucleotides not matched to a gene: 12. CDR3 DNA: TGCGCCAGCGTACGAGACAGGGTAGGCCATGAGCAGTTCTTC. Protein: CASVRDRVGHEQFF.

The chain employs TRBV5-5 and TRBJ2-5; D gene uncertain. This CDR3 contains 13 residues. V shed 0 bases and J shed 1 base, with 4 bases lying between them. The germline V gene has CDR1 SGHKS and CDR2 YYEKEE (reference sequence). CDR3 sequence reads: CASSLATQETQYF. The DNA for the CDR3 is TGTGCCAGCAGCTTGGCGACCCAAGAGACCCAGTACTTC.